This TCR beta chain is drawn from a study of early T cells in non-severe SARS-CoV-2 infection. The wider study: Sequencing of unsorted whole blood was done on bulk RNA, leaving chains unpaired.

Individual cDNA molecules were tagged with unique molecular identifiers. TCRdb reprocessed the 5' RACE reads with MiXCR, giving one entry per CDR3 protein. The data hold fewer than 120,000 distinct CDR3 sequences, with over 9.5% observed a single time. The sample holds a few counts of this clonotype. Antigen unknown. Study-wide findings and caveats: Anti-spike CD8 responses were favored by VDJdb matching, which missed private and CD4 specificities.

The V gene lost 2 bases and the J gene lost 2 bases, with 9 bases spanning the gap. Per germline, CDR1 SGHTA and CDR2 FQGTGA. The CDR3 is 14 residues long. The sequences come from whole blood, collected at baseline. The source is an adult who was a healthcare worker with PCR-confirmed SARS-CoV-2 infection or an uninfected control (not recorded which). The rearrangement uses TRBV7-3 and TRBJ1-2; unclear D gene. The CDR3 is CASSLSLGNYGYTF. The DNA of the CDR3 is TGTGCCAGCAGCTTATCACTGGGAAACTATGGCTACACCTTC.